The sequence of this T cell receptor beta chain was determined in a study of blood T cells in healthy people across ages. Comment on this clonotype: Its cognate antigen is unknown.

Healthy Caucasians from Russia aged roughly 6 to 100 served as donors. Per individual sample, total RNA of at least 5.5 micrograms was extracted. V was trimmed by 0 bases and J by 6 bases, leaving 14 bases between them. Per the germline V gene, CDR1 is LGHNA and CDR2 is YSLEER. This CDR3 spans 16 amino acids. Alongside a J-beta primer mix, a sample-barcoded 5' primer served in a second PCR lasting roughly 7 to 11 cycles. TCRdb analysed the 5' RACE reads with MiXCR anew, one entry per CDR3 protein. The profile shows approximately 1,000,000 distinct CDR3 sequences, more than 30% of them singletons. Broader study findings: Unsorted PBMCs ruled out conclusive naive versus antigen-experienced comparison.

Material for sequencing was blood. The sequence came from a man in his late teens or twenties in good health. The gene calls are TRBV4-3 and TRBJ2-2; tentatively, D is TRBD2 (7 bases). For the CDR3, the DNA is TGCGCCAGCAGCCAAGACGAGGGGGGGAAGGCCGGGGAGCTGTTTTTT. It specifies CASSQDEGGKAGELFF.